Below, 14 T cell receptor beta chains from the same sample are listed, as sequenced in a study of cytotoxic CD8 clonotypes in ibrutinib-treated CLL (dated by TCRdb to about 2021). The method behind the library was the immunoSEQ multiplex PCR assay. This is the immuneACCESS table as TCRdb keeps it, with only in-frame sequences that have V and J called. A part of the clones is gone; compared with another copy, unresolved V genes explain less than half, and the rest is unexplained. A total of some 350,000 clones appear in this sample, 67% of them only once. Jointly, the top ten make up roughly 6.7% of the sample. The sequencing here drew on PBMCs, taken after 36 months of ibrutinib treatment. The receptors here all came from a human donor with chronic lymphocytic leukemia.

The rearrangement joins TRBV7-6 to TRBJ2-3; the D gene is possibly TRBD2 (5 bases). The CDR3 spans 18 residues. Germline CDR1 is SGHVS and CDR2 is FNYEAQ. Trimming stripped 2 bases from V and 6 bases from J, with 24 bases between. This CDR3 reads CASSLRDPLRALGDTQYF. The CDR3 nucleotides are TGTGCCAGCAGCTTACGGGATCCCCTCCGGGCCTTAGGCGATACGCAGTATTTT.

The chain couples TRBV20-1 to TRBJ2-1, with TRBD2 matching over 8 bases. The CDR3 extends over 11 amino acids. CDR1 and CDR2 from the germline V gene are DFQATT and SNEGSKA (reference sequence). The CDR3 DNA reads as TGCAGAGTACTTAGCGGGGTTGAGCAGTTCTTC. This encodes CRVLSGVEQFF.

This CDR3 reads CASSQDQANNYGYTF. CDR3 coding DNA: TGTGCCAGCAGCCAAGATCAGGCCAACAACTATGGCTACACCTTC. The rearrangement links TRBV4-2 to TRBJ1-2; D is ambiguous. The V gene's germline CDR1 is LGHNA and CDR2 YNFKEQ. This CDR3 spans 15 amino acids. Trimming removed 0 bases at V and 2 bases at J, with 10 bases between.

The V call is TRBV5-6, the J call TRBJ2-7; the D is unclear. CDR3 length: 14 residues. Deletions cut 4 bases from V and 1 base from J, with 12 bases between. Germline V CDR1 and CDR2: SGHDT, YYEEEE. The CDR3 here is CASSHLSDSYEQYF. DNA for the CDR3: TGTGCCAGCAGCCACCTCTCGGATTCCTACGAGCAGTACTTC.

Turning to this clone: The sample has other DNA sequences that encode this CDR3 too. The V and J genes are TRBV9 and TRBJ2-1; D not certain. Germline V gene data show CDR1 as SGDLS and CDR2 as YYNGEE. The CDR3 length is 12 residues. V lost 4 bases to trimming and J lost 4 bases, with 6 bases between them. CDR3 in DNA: TGTGCCAGCAGCACCACATACAATGAGCAGTTCTTC. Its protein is CASSTTYNEQFF.

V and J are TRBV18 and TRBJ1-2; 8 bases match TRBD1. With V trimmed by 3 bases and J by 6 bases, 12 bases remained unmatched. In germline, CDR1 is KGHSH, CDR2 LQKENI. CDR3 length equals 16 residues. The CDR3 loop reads CASSPTRDRTGHGYTF. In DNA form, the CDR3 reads TGTGCCAGCTCACCGACCAGGGACAGGACGGGACATGGCTACACCTTC. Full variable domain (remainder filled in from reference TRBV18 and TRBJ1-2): NAGVMQNPRHLVRRRGQEARLRCSPMKGHSHVYWYRQLPEEGLKFMVYLQKENIIDESGMPKERFSAEFPKEGPSILRIQQVVRGDSAAYFCASSPTRDRTGHGYTFGSGTRLTVV.

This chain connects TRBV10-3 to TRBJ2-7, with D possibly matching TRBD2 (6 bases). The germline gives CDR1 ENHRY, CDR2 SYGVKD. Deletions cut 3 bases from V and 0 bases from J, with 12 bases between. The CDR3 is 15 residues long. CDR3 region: CAISDLAKSSYEQYF. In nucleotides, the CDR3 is TGTGCCATCAGTGACCTAGCGAAGAGCTCCTACGAGCAGTACTTC.

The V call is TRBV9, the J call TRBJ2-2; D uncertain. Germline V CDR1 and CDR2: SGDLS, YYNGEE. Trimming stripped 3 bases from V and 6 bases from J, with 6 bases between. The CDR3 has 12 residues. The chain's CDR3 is CASSAWAGELFF. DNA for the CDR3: TGTGCCAGCAGCGCTTGGGCCGGGGAGCTGTTTTTT.

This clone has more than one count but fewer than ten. CDR3 in amino acids: CAISESSGGRQNIQYF. CDR3 nucleotide sequence: TGTGCCATCAGTGAGTCGTCTGGCGGGAGACAAAACATTCAGTACTTC. The chain combines TRBV10-3 with TRBJ2-4, with 7 bases matching TRBD2. Germline V CDR1 and CDR2: ENHRY, SYGVKD. There are 16 residues in the CDR3. V dropped 0 bases and J dropped 5; count of bases not matched to a gene: 7.

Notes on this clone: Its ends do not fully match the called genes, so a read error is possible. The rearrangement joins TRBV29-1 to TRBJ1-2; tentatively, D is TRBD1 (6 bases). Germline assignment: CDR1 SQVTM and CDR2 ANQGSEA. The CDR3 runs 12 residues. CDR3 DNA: TGCAGCGTTGAAGATGGGGGGCGAAATTTCGCCTTC. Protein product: CSVEDGGRNFAF. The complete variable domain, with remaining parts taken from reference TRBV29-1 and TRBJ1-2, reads SAVISQKPSRDICQRGTSLTIQCQVDSQVTMMFWYRQQPGQSLTLIATANQGSEATYESGFVIDKFPISRPNLTFSTLTVSNMSPEDSSIYLCSVEDGGRNFAFGSGTRLTVV.

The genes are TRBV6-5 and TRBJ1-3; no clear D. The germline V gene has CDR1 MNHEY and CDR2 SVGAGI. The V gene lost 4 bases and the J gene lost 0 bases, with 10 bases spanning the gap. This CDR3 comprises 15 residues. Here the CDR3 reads CASSSRRNSGNTIYF. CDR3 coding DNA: TGTGCCAGCAGTTCCCGGAGGAACTCTGGAAACACCATATATTTT.

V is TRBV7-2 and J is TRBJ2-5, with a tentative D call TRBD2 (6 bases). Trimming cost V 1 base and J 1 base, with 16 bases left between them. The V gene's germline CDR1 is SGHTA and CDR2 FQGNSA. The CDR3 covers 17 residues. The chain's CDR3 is CASSLGLRAGLQETQYF. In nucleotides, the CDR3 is TGTGCCAGCAGCTTAGGGCTTCGGGCGGGGCTCCAAGAGACCCAGTACTTC.

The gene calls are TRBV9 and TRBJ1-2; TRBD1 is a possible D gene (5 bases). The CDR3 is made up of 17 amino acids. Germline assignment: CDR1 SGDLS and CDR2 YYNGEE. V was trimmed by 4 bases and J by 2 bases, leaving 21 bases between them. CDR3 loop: CASSPVPPSGANYGYTF. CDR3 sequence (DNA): TGTGCCAGCAGCCCAGTCCCCCCTAGTGGGGCCAACTATGGCTACACCTTC.

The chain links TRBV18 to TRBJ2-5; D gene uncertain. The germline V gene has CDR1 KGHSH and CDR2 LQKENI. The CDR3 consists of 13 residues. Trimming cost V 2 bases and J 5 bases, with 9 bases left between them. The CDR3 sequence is CASSPEGWETQYF. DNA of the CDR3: TGTGCCAGCTCACCAGAAGGCTGGGAGACCCAGTACTTC.